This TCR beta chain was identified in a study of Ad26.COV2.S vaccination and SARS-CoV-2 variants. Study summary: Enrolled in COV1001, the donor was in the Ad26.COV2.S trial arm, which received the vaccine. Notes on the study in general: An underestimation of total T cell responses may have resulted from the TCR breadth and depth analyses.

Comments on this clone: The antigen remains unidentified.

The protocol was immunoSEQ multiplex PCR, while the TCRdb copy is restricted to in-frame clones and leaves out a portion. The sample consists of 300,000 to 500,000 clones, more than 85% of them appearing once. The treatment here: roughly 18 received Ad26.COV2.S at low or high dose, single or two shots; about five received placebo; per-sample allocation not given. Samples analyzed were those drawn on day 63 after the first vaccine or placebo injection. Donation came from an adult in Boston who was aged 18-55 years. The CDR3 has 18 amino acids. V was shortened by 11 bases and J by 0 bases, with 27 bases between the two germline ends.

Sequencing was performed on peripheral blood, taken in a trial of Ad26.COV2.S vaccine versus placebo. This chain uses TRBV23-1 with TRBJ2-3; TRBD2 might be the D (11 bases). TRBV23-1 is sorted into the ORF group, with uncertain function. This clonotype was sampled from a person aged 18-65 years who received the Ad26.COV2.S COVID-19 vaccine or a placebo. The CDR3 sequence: CAGGDRGLAVTSTDTQYF. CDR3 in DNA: TGCGCCGGCGGGGACAGGGGACTAGCGGTGACTAGCACAGATACGCAGTATTTT.